This is a list of T cell receptor beta chains from one sample in a study of OX40 agonist ivuxolimab in advanced cancers. The method was immunoSEQ multiplex PCR; TCRdb's version includes in-frame clones alone and lacks a portion of them. This sample has around 43,000 clones, with more than 75% found just once. Material: CD4+ or CD8+ T cells sorted from blood, obtained in a trial of the OX40 agonist ivuxolimab. These receptors were obtained from an adult with an advanced solid tumor such as melanoma, head and neck, liver or kidney cancer. Both conserved end residues are part of each CDR3. The D gene is left open where the match is weak. Rows give clone size only sometimes, using once, few, many, or a class for an expanded clone.

>TRBD2|TRBV9|TRBJ2-1|.
CASSGGLAGVDEQFF
TGTGCCAGCAGCGGGGGACTAGCGGGGGTGGATGAGCAGTTCTTC
>.|TRBV2|TRBJ2-7|.
CASSFSGSYEQYF
TGTGCCAGCAGCTTTAGCGGTAGCTACGAGCAGTACTTC
>TRBD1|TRBV19|TRBJ1-2|.
CASSIGGTGDGYTF
TGTGCCAGTAGTATAGGTGGGACAGGGGATGGCTACACCTTC
>.|TRBV5-6|TRBJ1-1|.
CASSLEVRLNTEAFF
TGTGCCAGCAGCTTGGAGGTCAGGTTGAACACTGAAGCTTTCTTT
>TRBD2|TRBV28|TRBJ2-2|once
CASSTGLAGNTGELFF
TGTGCCAGCAGTACGGGACTAGCGGGGAACACCGGGGAGCTGTTTTTT
>.|TRBV9|TRBJ2-7|.
CASSPGSYEQYF
TGTGCCAGCAGCCCCGGCTCCTACGAGCAGTACTTC
>.|TRBV6-1|TRBJ1-5|.
CASSEPGRSNQPQHF
TGTGCCAGCAGTGAACCTGGACGGAGCAATCAGCCCCAGCATTTT
>.|TRBV7-9|TRBJ2-2|.
CASSLGTGELFF
TGTGCCAGCAGCTTAGGAACAGGGGAGCTGTTTTTT
>.|TRBV6-1|TRBJ2-6|.
CASSEGITGSGANVLTF
TGTGCCAGCAGTGAAGGCATAACAGGGTCTGGGGCCAACGTCCTGACTTTC
>.|TRBV7-6|TRBJ2-3|.
CASHGLNTDTQYF
TGTGCCAGCCACGGCCTAAACACAGATACGCAGTATTTT
>.|TRBV6-5|TRBJ1-3|.
CASSSDLSSGNTIYF
TGTGCCAGCAGTTCCGACTTGAGCTCTGGAAACACCATATATTTT
>.|TRBV5-6|TRBJ1-2|medium-sized
CASSFPQGLEGYTF
TGTGCCAGCAGCTTTCCGCAGGGATTGGAGGGCTACACCTTC
>.|TRBV5-6|TRBJ2-5|.
CASSLPWENLQETQYF
TGTGCCAGCAGCTTGCCGTGGGAGAACCTCCAAGAGACCCAGTACTTC
>.|TRBV27|TRBJ2-7|.
CASSSPAGLAYEQYF
TGTGCCAGCAGTTCCCCCGCGGGATTGGCCTACGAGCAGTACTTC
>.|TRBV11-2|TRBJ1-1|.
CASSFHEGNTEAFF
TGTGCCAGCAGCTTCCACGAGGGAAACACTGAAGCTTTCTTT
>.|TRBV4-3|TRBJ2-6|.
CASSQGNVGGGANVLTF
TGCGCCAGCAGCCAAGGGAATGTCGGAGGGGGGGCCAACGTCCTGACTTTC
>.|TRBV19|TRBJ1-5|.
CASSTFPGGQPQHF
TGTGCCAGTAGTACCTTCCCTGGGGGTCAGCCCCAGCATTTT
>.|TRBV19|TRBJ2-3|.
CASSSGSYPSTDTQYF
TGTGCCAGTAGTTCCGGGAGCTATCCTAGCACAGATACGCAGTATTTT
>TRBD1|TRBV5-6|TRBJ2-2|once
CASRPTGAGELFF
TGTGCCAGCAGACCGACAGGGGCCGGGGAGCTGTTTTTT
>TRBD1|TRBV29-1|TRBJ2-7|.
CSVAGQGAGYEQYF
TGCAGCGTTGCGGGACAGGGGGCGGGCTACGAGCAGTACTTC
>.|TRBV2|TRBJ2-7|.
CASSVLQVITYEQYF
TGTGCCAGCAGTGTCCTGCAGGTTATTACCTACGAGCAGTACTTC
>.|TRBV9|TRBJ1-1|.
CASSGGVQNTEAFF
TGTGCCAGCAGCGGCGGGGTTCAAAACACTGAAGCTTTCTTT
>.|TRBV27|TRBJ2-1|.
CAGWGTYNEQFF
TGTGCGGGATGGGGGACCTACAATGAGCAGTTCTTC
>.|TRBV19|TRBJ1-2|.
CASRIGGGYGYTF
TGTGCCAGTAGAATTGGGGGGGGCTATGGCTACACCTTC
>.|TRBV19|TRBJ2-2|.
CASSMAVNTGELFF
TGTGCCAGTAGTATGGCAGTGAACACCGGGGAGCTGTTTTTT
>.|TRBV6-5|TRBJ2-1|.
CASSPRGSYNEQFF
TGTGCCAGCAGCCCAAGGGGGTCCTACAATGAGCAGTTCTTC
>.|TRBV6-5|TRBJ1-1|few
CASLGDMNTEAFF
TGTGCCAGCCTAGGGGATATGAACACTGAAGCTTTCTTT
>.|TRBV6-1|TRBJ2-7|.
CASSGTGKSHYEQYF
TGTGCCAGCAGTGGCACAGGGAAATCCCACTACGAGCAGTACTTC
>.|TRBV28|TRBJ2-7|.
CASTDAHPYEQYF
TGTGCCAGCACCGACGCGCATCCCTACGAGCAGTACTTC
>.|TRBV7-2|TRBJ1-1|.
CASSFRQEATKYRF
TGTGCCAGCAGCTTCAGACAGGAGGCTACCAAATATAGATTT
>.|TRBV14|TRBJ2-7|.
CASSQDASGDEQYF
TGTGCCAGCAGCCAAGACGCCTCAGGGGACGAGCAGTACTTC
>.|TRBV15|TRBJ2-7|.
CATSRDRGDYYEQYF
TGTGCCACCAGCAGAGACCGGGGAGACTACTACGAGCAGTACTTC
>.|TRBV6-5|TRBJ2-3|.
CASSFTGDTQYF
TGTGCCAGCAGTTTTACAGGGGATACGCAGTATTTT
>.|TRBV7-8|TRBJ2-3|.
CASSLERGGGTDTQYF
TGTGCCAGCAGCTTAGAAAGGGGTGGGGGCACAGATACGCAGTATTTT
>.|TRBV5-4|TRBJ1-1|.
CASSLGLAYNTEAFF
TGTGCCAGCAGCTTGGGGTTAGCTTATAACACTGAAGCTTTCTTT
>.|TRBV6-1|TRBJ1-1|.
CATTFAEAFF
TGTGCCACCACCTTCGCTGAAGCTTTCTTT
>.|TRBV11-2|TRBJ2-5|once
CASSSGAWGGLETQYF
TGTGCCAGCAGCTCCGGGGCCTGGGGGGGCCTAGAGACCCAGTACTTC
>.|TRBV6-5|TRBJ2-3|.
CASRQGGYTDTQYF
TGTGCCAGCAGACAAGGGGGTTACACAGATACGCAGTATTTT
>.|TRBV10-3|TRBJ2-6|.
CAISEYPGGAALGNSGANVLTF
TGTGCCATCAGTGAGTACCCAGGGGGGGCTGCCCTTGGAAACTCTGGGGCCAACGTCCTGACTTTC
>TRBD1|TRBV13|TRBJ1-5|.
CASSYRGTGTQPQHF
TGTGCCAGCAGCTACAGGGGAACCGGCACTCAGCCCCAGCATTTT
>TRBD1|TRBV6-5|TRBJ1-1|.
CASSLTGQGMNTEAFF
TGTGCCAGCAGTTTAACGGGACAGGGTATGAACACTGAAGCTTTCTTT
>.|TRBV28|TRBJ1-1|.
CASSLPPRDQAFF
TGTGCCAGCAGTTTACCACCAAGGGACCAAGCTTTCTTT
>.|TRBV7-9|TRBJ2-1|.
CASSLSGDNEQFF
TGTGCCAGCAGCTTATCCGGGGACAATGAGCAGTTCTTC
>TRBD1|TRBV28|TRBJ2-5|.
CASRRHGDSWETQYF
TGTGCCAGCAGGAGACACGGGGACAGTTGGGAGACCCAGTACTTC
>.|TRBV4-1|TRBJ2-7|.
CASSQDGYEQYF
TGCGCCAGCAGCCAAGATGGATACGAGCAGTACTTC
>.|TRBV4-3|TRBJ1-1|.
CASSQDTGETEAFF
TGCGCCAGCAGCCAAGACACGGGGGAAACTGAAGCTTTCTTT
>TRBD1|TRBV4-3|TRBJ2-1|.
CASSQDGTDNEQFF
TGCGCCAGCAGCCAAGATGGGACAGACAATGAGCAGTTCTTC
>.|TRBV9|TRBJ2-3|.
CASSVELGSTDTQYF
TGTGCCAGCAGCGTAGAACTGGGGAGCACAGATACGCAGTATTTT
>TRBD2|TRBV13|TRBJ2-5|.
CASSYLFGGEETQYF
TGTGCCAGCAGCTACCTTTTTGGGGGGGAAGAGACCCAGTACTTC
>.|TRBV2|TRBJ2-2|.
CASSDPDSTPGELFF
TGTGCCAGCAGTGACCCGGACAGTACACCCGGGGAGCTGTTTTTT
>TRBD1|TRBV10-3|TRBJ2-1|.
CATWGTGVVSYNEQFF
TGTGCCACCTGGGGAACAGGGGTGGTGTCCTACAATGAGCAGTTCTTC